Below, 18 T cell receptor beta chains from the same sample are listed, as sequenced in a study of spatial heterogeneity in lung cancer. Time point: sample taken at primary tumor resection. Frozen PBMC, nontumor lung or tumor provided whole RNA, which was sequenced unsorted. TCRdb re-called the 5' RACE reads through MiXCR, storing one row per CDR3 protein. The data contain about 36,000 distinct CDR3 sequences, 5.2% of them seen just once; the ten biggest clones take up about 30%. This sample comprised PBMCs, obtained at surgery. The receptor set was obtained from a female donor with early-stage non-small cell lung cancer.

This clonotype was found many times. This rearrangement joins TRBV7-2 to TRBJ1-5, with 8 nucleotides matching TRBD1. This CDR3 has 14 residues. Unmatched junction bases numbered 3, after V lost 4 bases and J lost 4 bases. The germline gives CDR1 SGHTA, CDR2 FQGNSA. CDR3 protein: CASSWGTGNQPQHF. The CDR3 DNA is TGTGCCAGCAGCTGGGGGACAGGAAATCAGCCCCAGCATTTT.

The rearrangement uses TRBV20-1 and TRBJ1-5; a weak D match, TRBD1 (5 bases). The CDR3 runs to 14 residues. The germline V gene encodes CDR1 DFQATT and CDR2 SNEGSKA (reference sequence). Between the trimmed V and J ends, which lost 0 bases and 5 bases, there was a span of 11 bases. The CDR3 DNA reads as TGCAGTGCTAGAGAGGGGCCCCCGTATCAGCCCCAGCATTTT. Its protein is CSAREGPPYQPQHF.

This clonotype was observed at least ten times. The chain recombines TRBV7-9 with TRBJ2-3; D not certain. With 5 bases removed from V and 6 bases from J, the gap between germline ends came to 12 bases. Per the germline V gene, CDR1 is SEHNR and CDR2 is FQNEAQ (reference sequence). The CDR3 extends over 13 amino acids. The CDR3 loop is CASSRDHWDTQYF. DNA for the CDR3: TGTGCCAGCAGCCGAGATCACTGGGATACGCAGTATTTT. Based on the CDR3 plus reference TRBV7-9 and TRBJ2-3, the full variable domain is DTGVSQNPRHKITKRGQNVTFRCDPISEHNRLYWYRQTLGQGPEFLTYFQNEAQLEKSRLLSDRFSAERPKGSFSTLEIQRTEQGDSAMYLCASSRDHWDTQYFGPGTRLTVL.

This clonotype was seen only a few times. V usage is TRBV7-9 and J usage is TRBJ2-3; D gene uncertain. This CDR3 contains 12 residues. Per the germline V gene, CDR1 is SEHNR and CDR2 is FQNEAQ (reference sequence). Trimming took off 5 bases at V and 7 bases at J, with 10 bases between the two ends. The CDR3 region is CASSPTVYTQYF. The CDR3 nucleotides read TGTGCCAGCAGCCCGACTGTCTATACGCAGTATTTT.

This clonotype was seen many times. This chain joins TRBV30 and TRBJ2-2, with 7 bases that match TRBD1. V dropped 2 bases and J dropped 6; count of bases not matched to a gene: 9. From germline, CDR1 is GTSNPN and CDR2 SVGIG (reference sequence). This CDR3 contains 15 residues. The CDR3, as DNA: TGTGCCTGGAGTAGGAACAGGGGTTCGGCCGGGGAGCTGTTTTTT. It specifies CAWSRNRGSAGELFF.

This clonotype was detected many times. The chain recombines TRBV9 with TRBJ2-7; D possibly corresponds to TRBD2 (6 bases). V lost 2 bases and J lost 0, with 9 bases in between. Looked up from germline, CDR1 is SGDLS and CDR2 is YYNGEE. This CDR3 region has 14 residues. CDR3 region: CASSVGGDSYEQYF. CDR3 nucleotide sequence: TGTGCCAGCAGCGTTGGCGGGGACTCCTACGAGCAGTACTTC.

This clonotype was counted many times. The V and J genes are TRBV20-1 and TRBJ2-5; 9 nucleotides align to TRBD2. The CDR3 sequence is 15 residues long. The V and J ends lost 6 bases and 2 bases, in that order; junction bases with no gene match: 10. The germline V gene has CDR1 DFQATT and CDR2 SNEGSKA (reference sequence). CDR3 in DNA: TGCAGTGCGCCTCGACTAGCGGAGTCACAAGAGACCCAGTACTTC. It encodes CSAPRLAESQETQYF.

The chain uses TRBV20-1 and TRBJ2-2; D might be TRBD1 (5 bases). The germline V gene has CDR1 DFQATT and CDR2 SNEGSKA (reference sequence). This CDR3 has 12 residues. Trimming stripped 5 bases from V and 5 bases from J, with 9 bases between. DNA of the CDR3: TGCAGTGCTGGGGCCTCGACCGGGGAGCTGTTTTTT. It encodes CSAGASTGELFF.

This clonotype was recorded many times. The chain couples TRBV2 to TRBJ2-1, with D tentatively TRBD1 (5 bases). In germline, CDR1 is SNHLY, CDR2 FYNNEI. Deletions cut 11 bases from V and 5 bases from J, with 16 bases between. This CDR3 comprises 13 residues. The CDR3 region has the DNA TGTGCCGGGGCCCCAGGGTCCCACAATGAGCAGTTCTTC. The encoded protein is CAGAPGSHNEQFF.

This clonotype was seen many times. J is TRBJ2-1 and V is TRBV10-2; D could derive from TRBD1 or TRBD2 (5 bases each). Germline loops: CDR1 WSHSY, CDR2 SAAADI. This CDR3 comprises 14 residues. V was clipped by 3 bases and J by 8 bases, with 14 bases between them. CDR3 sequence: CASSEPTRGDEQFF. CDR3 nucleotides: TGCGCCAGCAGTGAACCCACTAGGGGCGATGAGCAGTTCTTC.

The chain uses TRBV5-1 and TRBJ2-1; a weak D match, TRBD2 (7 bases). CDR1 and CDR2 (germline): SGHRS, YFSETQ. CDR3 size: 16 residues. Trimming took 4 bases from V and 4 from J, leaving 18 bases between them. The CDR3 loop is CASSPVGGRGYNEQFF. Here the CDR3 DNA reads TGCGCCAGCAGCCCCGTAGGGGGGAGGGGGTACAATGAGCAGTTCTTC. Together with reference TRBV5-1 and TRBJ2-1, the CDR3 gives the full variable domain: KAGVTQTPRYLIKTRGQQVTLSCSPISGHRSVSWYQQTPGQGLQFLFEYFSETQRNKGNFPGRFSGRQFSNSRSEMNVSTLELGDSALYLCASSPVGGRGYNEQFFGPGTRLTVL.

This clonotype occurred many times. The chain joins TRBV28 to TRBJ1-5, with D hard to call. Trimming removed 2 bases at V and 0 bases at J, with 11 bases between. CDR3 size: 16 residues. CDR1 is MDHEN and CDR2 is SYDVKM in the germline V gene. The CDR3 nucleotides read TGTGCCAGCAGTTTAGTGGAGAGTTATAGCAATCAGCCCCAGCATTTT. Its protein product is CASSLVESYSNQPQHF.

This clonotype was counted at least ten times. The CDR3 is CSVEDPAGGTEAFF. DNA of the CDR3: TGCAGCGTTGAAGATCCCGCAGGGGGAACTGAAGCTTTCTTT. The V and J genes are TRBV29-1 and TRBJ1-1, with 7 nucleotides matching TRBD1. Germline V gene data show CDR1 as SQVTM and CDR2 as ANQGSEA. Unmatched junction bases numbered 6, after V lost 0 bases and J lost 5 bases. This CDR3 is built from 14 residues.

This clonotype was counted at least ten times. As DNA, the CDR3 is TGTGCCAGCAGCTTGGTTGGTGGGATATATGGCTACACCTTC. Its protein is CASSLVGGIYGYTF. This chain joins TRBV5-6 and TRBJ1-2; D gene unclear. V shed 0 bases and J shed 5 bases, with 11 bases lying between them. Germline lookup yields CDR1 SGHDT and CDR2 YYEEEE. This CDR3 spans 14 amino acids.

This clonotype was recorded at least ten times. The V gene is TRBV5-1, the J gene TRBJ1-4, with TRBD1 identical over 10 bases. The CDR3 has 14 residues. Germline V gene sequence: CDR1 SGHRS, CDR2 YFSETQ. V lost 4 bases to trimming and J lost 8 bases; unmatched junction nucleotides: 5. CDR3 bases: TGCGCCAGCAGCGGCTCGGACAGGGGGGAAAAACTGTTTTTT. It specifies CASSGSDRGEKLFF. Full variable domain (remainder filled in from reference TRBV5-1 and TRBJ1-4): KAGVTQTPRYLIKTRGQQVTLSCSPISGHRSVSWYQQTPGQGLQFLFEYFSETQRNKGNFPGRFSGRQFSNSRSEMNVSTLELGDSALYLCASSGSDRGEKLFFGSGTQLSVL.

The table lists this clonotype with many counts. The J gene is TRBJ2-5, the V gene TRBV5-1; 12 nucleotides line up with TRBD2. Germline trimming cut 2 bases from V and 9 bases from J; bases unmatched to any gene: 8. CDR1 and CDR2 from the germline V gene are SGHRS and YFSETQ. The CDR3 is 15 residues long. The CDR3 sequence: CASSFSRTSGEPQYF. The CDR3 nucleotides are TGCGCCAGCAGCTTTTCGAGGACTAGCGGGGAGCCCCAGTACTTC.

This clonotype was observed once. V gene TRBV6-6 combines with J gene TRBJ1-1; no firm D call. Trimming pared 4 bases from V and 1 base from J, leaving 10 bases between. Germline lookup yields CDR1 MNHNY and CDR2 SVGAGI (reference sequence). This CDR3 spans 14 amino acids. The CDR3 protein is CASSLLGANTEAFF. The DNA of the CDR3 is TGTGCCAGCAGTTTACTCGGCGCGAACACTGAAGCTTTCTTT.

The sample holds many counts of this clonotype. This chain connects TRBV5-1 to TRBJ2-6; D is uncertain. Trimming removed 2 bases at V and 4 bases at J, with 13 bases between. Germline-derived CDR1 and CDR2 are SGHRS and YFSETQ. CDR3 length: 16 residues. The CDR3 sequence: CASSLRNSEGANVLTF. CDR3 DNA: TGCGCCAGCAGCTTACGAAACTCGGAAGGGGCCAACGTCCTGACTTTC.